This T cell receptor beta chain derives from a study of CD8 T cells in ankylosing spondylitis. Findings of the study overall: Reports of some motif variants in reactive arthritis synovial fluid and blood predate this one. Made up of about eight highly homologous variants, a TCR beta motif appeared characteristic of ankylosing spondylitis blood. Those disease-linked clones were CD8+; they were also relatively rare in peripheral blood. There was reportedly significant enrichment of clones that were disease-linked in matched ankylosing spondylitis synovial fluid.

Construction of TCR beta libraries was performed using quantitative 5'-RACE with molecular barcodes. From the 5' RACE reads, TCRdb called clonotypes with MiXCR, one entry per CDR3 protein. The data hold around 220,000 distinct CDR3 sequences, with around 20% observed a single time. The V gene lost 5 bases and the J gene lost 4 bases, with 17 bases spanning the gap. The CDR3 totals 15 residues. Looked up from germline, CDR1 is SEHNR and CDR2 is FQNEAQ (reference sequence). This clonotype came up many times. Its specificity is not known. The V gene is TRBV7-9, the J gene TRBJ1-1, with D possibly TRBD1 on 5 matching bases. The sequencing input was blood, either unsorted or a sorted T cell fraction (not recorded which). The sequence derives from a male donor with ankylosing spondylitis. CDR3 DNA: TGTGCCAGCAGCACACGGGACCTGAAGAGCACTGAAGCTTTCTTT. Protein sequence: CASSTRDLKSTEAFF.